This T cell receptor beta chain was found in a study of T cells after posttransplantation cyclophosphamide (dated by TCRdb to about 2016). Background for the entire study: Using TRB sequencing, the study followed how the T cell repertoire reconstituted after myeloablative bone marrow transplantation in which posttransplantation cyclophosphamide served as GVHD prophylaxis. Blood from all 35 or so PTCy patients with 1-year posttransplant specimens was subjected to TRB sequencing. In 3 patients, up to about 3 additional blood samples taken between 2 and 5.2 years after transplant also underwent TRB sequencing, as did pretransplant blood from several patients. TRA and TRB clonality were tightly correlated in roughly ten samples, so subsequent TCR analyses focused on TRB only. Samples from a few dozen PTCy-treated patients, along with samples from 16 of their related bone marrow donors, underwent antigen receptor sequencing. Public TRB sequences were queried against a database of over 3,500 sequences associated with responses to pathogens, tumor antigens, self-antigens and alloantigens.

Genomic DNA was the input for TRB sequencing, which was run either with the immunoSEQ assay at survey resolution or with the hsTCRB kit. Per the source publication's procedure: The immunoSEQ software handled initial read processing, and the LymphoSeq R package was used for repertoire analyses. Clonality was calculated as 1 minus normalized Shannon entropy, and the Gini coefficient was also calculated for each TRB dataset. To infer phenotypes in unsorted samples, TRB sequences from sorted subsets of the recipient or donor were mapped onto unsorted samples from the same recipient. What TCRdb holds here is the immuneACCESS table cut down to in-frame rearrangements. Part of the clones is not present; checked against another copy, under half of the missing clones reflect an unresolved V gene, and the others are unexplained. The DNA gave D and trimming, while V, J and clone size come from that table. In this sample the table shows 10,000 to 15,000 clones, and no singletons are among them. The ten largest clones capture 7.3% of the sample.

Peripheral blood samples were provided by related bone marrow donors on the day of marrow donation. Peripheral blood and bone marrow mononuclear cells were isolated by Ficoll-Hypaque density centrifugation and were cryopreserved. This clone was picked up many times. Its antigen remains undetermined. No much larger clone exists at a distance of one base, and base qualities are not known. Trimming costs V 6 bases and J 4 bases, and their ends lie 27 bases apart. From cysteine to phenylalanine, the CDR3 is 18 amino acids long. This entry keeps only the CDR3 DNA: 54 bases, framed from base 1. As encoded in the germline V gene (reference sequence), CDR1 is WNHNN while CDR2 is SYGVQD. General study outcomes and caveats: Donor-recipient similarity was low at 1-2 months but increased during the first year, and donor CD8+ memory clones often dominated later blood repertoires. The TRB repertoires of T cells infiltrating skin or the GI tract showed only limited overlap with the TRB repertoires found in blood. Across fewer than 50 patients, recipient CMV seropositivity and CMV reactivation were highly associated with TRB clonality; PTCy diversity was similar to CNI/methotrexate controls.

The sample comprised PBMCs. The chain was built from TRBV10-1 and TRBJ1-2; perhaps TRBD1 is the D gene, with 6 bases matching. This receptor was identified in a middle-aged woman in good health, CMV-negative, and a related stem cell transplant donor. The nucleotides read TGCGCCAGCAGAAGTGGACAGCCTCTTCTCAAGCAAATCTATGGCTACACCTTC. The encoded protein is CASRSGQPLLKQIYGYTF.